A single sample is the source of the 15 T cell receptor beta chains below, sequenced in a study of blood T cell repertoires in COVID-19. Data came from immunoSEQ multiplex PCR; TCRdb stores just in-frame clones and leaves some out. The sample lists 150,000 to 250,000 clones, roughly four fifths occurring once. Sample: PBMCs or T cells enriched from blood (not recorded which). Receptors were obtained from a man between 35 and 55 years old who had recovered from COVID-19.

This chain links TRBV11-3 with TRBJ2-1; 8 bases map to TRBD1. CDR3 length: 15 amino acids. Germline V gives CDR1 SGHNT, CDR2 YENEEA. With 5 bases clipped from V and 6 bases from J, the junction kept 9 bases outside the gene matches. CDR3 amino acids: CASSPGTGPLNEQFF. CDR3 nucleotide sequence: TGTGCCAGCAGCCCCGGGACAGGACCGCTCAATGAGCAGTTCTTC.

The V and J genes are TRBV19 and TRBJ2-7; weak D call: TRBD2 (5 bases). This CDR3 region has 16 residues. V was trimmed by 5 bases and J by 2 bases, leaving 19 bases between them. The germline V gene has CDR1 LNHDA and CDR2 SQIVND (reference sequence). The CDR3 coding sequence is TGTGCCAGTAGTCTCCTTCAGAGCGGCCCGACCTACGAGCAGTACTTC. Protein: CASSLLQSGPTYEQYF.

The CDR3 protein is CASSPTLAGNYEQYF. The CDR3 nucleotides are TGTGCCAGCTCACCAACCCTAGCGGGAAACTACGAGCAGTACTTC. The chain uses TRBV18 and TRBJ2-7, with TRBD2 identical over 9 bases. Looked up from germline, CDR1 is KGHSH and CDR2 is LQKENI. V was pared by 2 bases and J by 3 bases, with 5 bases of the junction left unmatched. The CDR3 extends over 15 amino acids.

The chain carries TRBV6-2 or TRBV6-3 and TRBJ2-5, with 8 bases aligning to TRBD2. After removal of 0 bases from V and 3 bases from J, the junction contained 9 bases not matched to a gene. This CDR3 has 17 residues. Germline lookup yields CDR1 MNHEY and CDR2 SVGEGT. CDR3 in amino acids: CASSYSRSGSSKETQYF. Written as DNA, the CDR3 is TGTGCCAGCAGTTACTCGAGGAGCGGGAGCTCAAAAGAGACCCAGTACTTC.

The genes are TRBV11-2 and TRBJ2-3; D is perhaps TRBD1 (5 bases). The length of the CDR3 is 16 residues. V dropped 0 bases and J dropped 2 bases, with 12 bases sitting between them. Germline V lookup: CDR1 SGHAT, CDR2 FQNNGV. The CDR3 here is CASSLDYRTYTDTQYF. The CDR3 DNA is TGTGCCAGCAGCTTAGATTACAGGACCTACACAGATACGCAGTATTTT.

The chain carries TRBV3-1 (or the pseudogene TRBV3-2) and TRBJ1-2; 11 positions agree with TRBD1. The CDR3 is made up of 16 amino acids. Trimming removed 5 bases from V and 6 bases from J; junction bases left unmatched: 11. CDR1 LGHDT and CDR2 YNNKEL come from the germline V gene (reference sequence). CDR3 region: CASSVTGGQGANGYTF. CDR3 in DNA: TGTGCCAGCAGCGTAACCGGCGGACAGGGGGCGAATGGCTACACCTTC.

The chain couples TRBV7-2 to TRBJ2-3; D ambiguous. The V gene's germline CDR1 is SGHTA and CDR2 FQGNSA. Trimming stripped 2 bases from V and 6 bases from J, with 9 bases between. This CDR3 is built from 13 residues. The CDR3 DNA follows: TGTGCCAGCAGCTTAACGTTCCGGGATACGCAGTATTTT. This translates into CASSLTFRDTQYF. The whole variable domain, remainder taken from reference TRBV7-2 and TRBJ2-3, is GAGVSQSPSNKVTEKGKDVELRCDPISGHTALYWYRQSLGQGLEFLIYFQGNSAPDKSGLPSDRFSAERTGGSVSTLTIQRTQQEDSAVYLCASSLTFRDTQYFGPGTRLTVL.

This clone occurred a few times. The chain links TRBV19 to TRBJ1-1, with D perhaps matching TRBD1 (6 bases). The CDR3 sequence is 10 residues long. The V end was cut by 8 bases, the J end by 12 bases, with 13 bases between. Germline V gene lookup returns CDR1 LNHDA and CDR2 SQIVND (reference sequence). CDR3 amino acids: CASAQGSPFF. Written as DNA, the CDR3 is TGTGCCAGTGCCCAGGGGTCTCCTTTCTTT.

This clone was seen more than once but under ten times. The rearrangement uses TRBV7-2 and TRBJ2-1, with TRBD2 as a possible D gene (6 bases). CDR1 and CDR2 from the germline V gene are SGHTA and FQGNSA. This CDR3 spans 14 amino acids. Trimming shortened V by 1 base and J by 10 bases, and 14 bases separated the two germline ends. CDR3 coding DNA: TGTGCCAGCAGCTTAGGGTGGCGGGACGGGGAGCAGTTCTTC. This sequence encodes CASSLGWRDGEQFF.

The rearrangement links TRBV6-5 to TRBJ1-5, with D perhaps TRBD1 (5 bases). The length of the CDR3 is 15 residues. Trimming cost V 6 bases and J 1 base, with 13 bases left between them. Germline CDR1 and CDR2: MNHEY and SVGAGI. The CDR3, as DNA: TGTGCCAGCAGGAGTCAGGGTCTCAGCAATCAGCCCCAGCATTTT. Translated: CASRSQGLSNQPQHF.

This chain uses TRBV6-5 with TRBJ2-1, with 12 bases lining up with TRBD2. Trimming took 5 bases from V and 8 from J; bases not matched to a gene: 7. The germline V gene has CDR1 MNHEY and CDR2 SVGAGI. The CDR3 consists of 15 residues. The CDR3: CASSLTSGSRDEQFF. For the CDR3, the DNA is TGTGCCAGCAGTCTGACTAGCGGGAGTCGGGATGAGCAGTTCTTC.

For the CDR3, the DNA is TGTGCCAGTAGTCTCATTGGACAGGTCGCTGAAAAACTGTTTTTT. Protein product: CASSLIGQVAEKLFF. The J gene is TRBJ1-4, the V gene TRBV19, with TRBD1 matching over 7 bases. CDR1 and CDR2 (germline): LNHDA, SQIVND (reference sequence). This CDR3 has 15 amino acids. The V and J ends lost 5 bases and 7 bases, in that order; junction bases with no gene match: 10. Full variable domain (missing parts from reference TRBV19 and TRBJ1-4): DGGITQSPKYLFRKEGQNVTLSCEQNLNHDAMYWYRQDPGQGLRLIYYSQIVNDFQKGDIAEGYSVSREKKESFPLTVTSAQKNPTAFYLCASSLIGQVAEKLFFGSGTQLSVL.

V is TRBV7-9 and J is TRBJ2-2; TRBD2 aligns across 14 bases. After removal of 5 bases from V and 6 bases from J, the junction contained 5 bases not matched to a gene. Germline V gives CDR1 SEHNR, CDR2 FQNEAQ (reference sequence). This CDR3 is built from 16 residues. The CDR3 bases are TGTGCCAGCAGCCCCCGACTAGCGGGAGGGGCCGGGGAGCTGTTTTTT. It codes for CASSPRLAGGAGELFF.

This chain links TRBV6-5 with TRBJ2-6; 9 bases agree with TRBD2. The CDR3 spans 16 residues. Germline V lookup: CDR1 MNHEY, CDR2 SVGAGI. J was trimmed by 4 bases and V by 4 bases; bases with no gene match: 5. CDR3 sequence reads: CASSLRGRGGANVLTF. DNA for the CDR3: TGTGCCAGCAGTTTACGCGGGAGGGGGGGGGCCAACGTCCTGACTTTC.

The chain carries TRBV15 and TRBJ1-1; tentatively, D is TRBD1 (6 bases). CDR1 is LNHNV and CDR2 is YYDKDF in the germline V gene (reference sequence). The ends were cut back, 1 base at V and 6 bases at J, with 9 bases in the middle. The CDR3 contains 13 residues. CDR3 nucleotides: TGTGCCACCAGCAGAGCTGGGGGCTCTGAAGCTTTCTTT. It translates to CATSRAGGSEAFF.